Listed here are 26 T cell receptor beta chains from one sample, sequenced in a study of T cell changes during pregnancy in multiple sclerosis (dated by TCRdb to between 2017 and 2020). Preparation of the library involved the immunoSEQ multiplex PCR assay. This is the immuneACCESS table as TCRdb keeps it, with only in-frame sequences that have V and J called. A part of the clones is gone; compared with another copy, unresolved V genes explain less than half, and the rest is unexplained. This sample lists approximately 98,000 clones; about 91% were detected once. The ten most abundant clones make up roughly 2.3% of the sample. The starting material was peripheral blood, obtained after pregnancy. These receptors originate from a female donor in good health, enrolled as a control in a pregnancy study.

The chain joins TRBV29-1 to TRBJ1-5; D perhaps matches TRBD1 (6 bases). CDR3 length: 14 residues. V lost 3 bases to trimming and J lost 1 base, with 10 bases between them. Germline-derived CDR1 and CDR2 are SQVTM and ANQGSEA. The CDR3 reads CSVDGGGSNQPQHF. The CDR3, as DNA: TGCAGCGTTGATGGGGGGGGCAGCAATCAGCCCCAGCATTTT.

The V and J genes are TRBV19 and TRBJ2-1, with D tentatively TRBD1 (7 bases). The V gene lost 5 bases and the J gene lost 9 bases, with 17 bases spanning the gap. CDR1 LNHDA and CDR2 SQIVND come from the germline V gene (reference sequence). The CDR3 is made up of 14 amino acids. The DNA of the CDR3 is TGTGCCAGTAGTGTGGCAGGGGGAGGTAGTGAGCAGTTCTTC. It specifies CASSVAGGGSEQFF.

The chain links TRBV29-1 to TRBJ2-1; TRBD2 matches at 13 bases. Germline loops: CDR1 SQVTM, CDR2 ANQGSEA. The V segment lost 4 bases and the J segment 8 bases; nucleotides outside the gene matches: 8. This CDR3 comprises 15 residues. The CDR3 nucleotides read TGCAGCGTTGCTGGGACTAGCGGGGCCTGGGATGAGCAGTTCTTC. Translating it yields CSVAGTSGAWDEQFF.

This chain uses TRBV7-9 with TRBJ1-1; D perhaps matches TRBD1 (6 bases). The germline V and J ends were trimmed by 4 bases and 6 bases, with 18 bases remaining between them. CDR3 length equals 15 residues. The germline gives CDR1 SEHNR, CDR2 FQNEAQ (reference sequence). The CDR3 nucleotides read TGTGCCAGCAGCTCTTCGGGGGGCGGCCAGCCTGAAGCTTTCTTT. Its translation is CASSSSGGGQPEAFF. Full variable domain (outside the CDR3, taken from reference TRBV7-9 and TRBJ1-1): DTGVSQNPRHKITKRGQNVTFRCDPISEHNRLYWYRQTLGQGPEFLTYFQNEAQLEKSRLLSDRFSAERPKGSFSTLEIQRTEQGDSAMYLCASSSSGGGQPEAFFGQGTRLTVV.

The chain has TRBV2 and TRBJ1-1, with D unresolved. From germline, CDR1 is SNHLY and CDR2 FYNNEI. Trimming took off 2 bases at V and 1 base at J, with 5 bases between the two ends. This CDR3 is 13 amino acids long. CDR3 DNA sequence: TGTGCCAGCAGTGAACTACCGAACACTGAAGCTTTCTTT. Protein: CASSELPNTEAFF.

In nucleotides, the CDR3 is TGTGCCACGGAGCCGGGAATAGGAGATACGCAGTATTTT. This codes for CATEPGIGDTQYF. J is TRBJ2-3 and V is TRBV19; tentatively, D is TRBD2 (5 bases). The V end lost 10 bases, the J end lost 5 bases, and 16 bases lay between the germline ends. In germline, CDR1 is LNHDA, CDR2 SQIVND (reference sequence). The CDR3 has 13 residues.

The gene calls are TRBV2 and TRBJ2-3; 11 bases are a match to TRBD2. Germline CDR1 and CDR2: SNHLY and FYNNEI. The length of the CDR3 is 17 residues. Trimming removed 4 bases from V and 1 base from J; junction bases left unmatched: 7. The CDR3 bases are TGTGCCAGCAGTGGGGCTAGCGGGGGGAGGGGCACAGATACGCAGTATTTT. Protein: CASSGASGGRGTDTQYF.

V is TRBV28 and J is TRBJ2-1, with 8 bases fitting TRBD1. The CDR3 has 19 amino acids. The junction had 25 bases not matched to a gene; V was cut back by 6 bases and J by 9 bases. Germline V gene sequence: CDR1 MDHEN, CDR2 SYDVKM. The CDR3 spells CASSRGTGVLSQSPPEQFF. DNA of the CDR3: TGTGCCAGCAGCCGCGGGACAGGCGTTTTATCCCAATCCCCCCCTGAGCAGTTCTTC.

The chain recombines TRBV7-9 with TRBJ2-5, with 7 bases fitting TRBD1. Near its end, the DNA agrees better with TRBJ2-7, so the J call may be wrong. This CDR3 is 14 amino acids long. The germline V gene has CDR1 SEHNR and CDR2 FQNEAQ (reference sequence). CDR3 protein: CASSLAGQPYEQYF. Here the CDR3 DNA reads TGTGCCAGCAGCTTAGCGGGACAGCCCTACGAGCAGTACTTC.

The chain is built from TRBV19 and TRBJ1-5; D remains unclear. The CDR3 sequence is 15 residues long. Per germline, CDR1 LNHDA and CDR2 SQIVND (reference sequence). V lost 5 bases to trimming and J lost 2 bases, with 13 bases between them. CDR3 residues: CASSGDGGGNQPQHF. CDR3 bases: TGTGCCAGTAGTGGGGATGGAGGCGGCAATCAGCCCCAGCATTTT.

The rearrangement uses TRBV6-1 and TRBJ2-3; weak D call: TRBD1 (6 bases). This CDR3 has 14 amino acids. V shed 6 bases and J shed 0 bases, with 10 bases lying between them. Germline CDR1 MNHNS, CDR2 SASEGT. The CDR3 nucleotides read TGTGCCAGCAGGTCCGGGACAAGCACAGATACGCAGTATTTT. This translates into CASRSGTSTDTQYF.

The J gene is TRBJ2-5, the V gene TRBV7-9, with D possibly TRBD1 on 6 matching bases. Germline-derived CDR1 and CDR2 are SEHNR and FQNEAQ (reference sequence). The V end was cut by 4 bases, the J end by 2 bases, with 14 bases between. The CDR3 length is 15 residues. CDR3 bases: TGTGCCAGCAGCTACCAGACAGGTCGACAAGAGACCCAGTACTTC. Its translation is CASSYQTGRQETQYF.

The J gene is TRBJ1-4, the V gene TRBV5-1; possible D gene TRBD1, 6 bases. In germline, CDR1 is SGHRS, CDR2 YFSETQ. The V and J ends lost 4 bases and 8 bases respectively, with 15 bases between them. This CDR3 has 14 residues. This CDR3 reads CASSPVGGEEKLFF. The CDR3 DNA sequence: TGCGCCAGCAGCCCTGTAGGGGGGGAGGAAAAACTGTTTTTT.

The table lists this clone with a count of one. V is TRBV7-8 and J is TRBJ2-5, with a tentative D call TRBD2 (5 bases). The J call may be in error: the DNA end matches TRBJ2-7 better. CDR3 length equals 13 residues. In germline, CDR1 is SGHVS, CDR2 FQNEAQ. Here the CDR3 DNA reads TGTGCCAGCCGGAGGCGGGCCTCCTACGAGCAGTACTTC. Protein: CASRRRASYEQYF.

The rearrangement uses TRBV27 and TRBJ1-1; a possible D gene is TRBD1 (5 bases). The CDR3 length is 15 residues. Germline CDR1 MNHEY, CDR2 SMNVEV (reference sequence). Trimming removed 6 bases from V and 0 bases from J, with 14 bases in between. The chain's CDR3 is CASSPVGLLNTEAFF. CDR3 bases: TGTGCCAGCAGCCCTGTGGGACTTTTGAACACTGAAGCTTTCTTT.

The chain uses TRBV5-5 and TRBJ2-6, with D perhaps TRBD1 (5 bases). Trimming stripped 0 bases from V and 4 bases from J, with 8 bases between. Germline V CDR1 and CDR2: SGHKS, YYEKEE (reference sequence). The CDR3 spans 15 residues. The CDR3 spells CASSLAGAGANVLTF. The DNA for the CDR3 is TGTGCCAGCAGCTTGGCTGGGGCAGGGGCCAACGTCCTGACTTTC.

The gene calls are TRBV7-2 and TRBJ1-1; a weak D match, TRBD1 (6 bases). The CDR3 contains 15 residues. Germline-derived CDR1 and CDR2 are SGHTA and FQGNSA. Between the trimmed V and J ends, which lost 5 bases and 0 bases, there was a span of 13 bases. CDR3 in amino acids: CASSPQQGLNTEAFF. DNA of the CDR3: TGTGCCAGCAGCCCCCAACAGGGCTTGAACACTGAAGCTTTCTTT.

The chain carries TRBV29-1 and TRBJ2-5; 10 nucleotides agree with TRBD2. The J segment lost 4 bases and the V segment lost 4 bases, leaving 9 bases of the junction unmatched. In germline, CDR1 is SQVTM, CDR2 ANQGSEA. CDR3 length: 15 residues. CDR3 residues: CSVVFSGRFSETQYF. DNA for the CDR3: TGCAGCGTTGTCTTTAGCGGGAGGTTCTCAGAGACCCAGTACTTC.

The rearrangement uses TRBV5-4 and TRBJ1-3; unclear D gene. V lost 1 base and J 0 bases, leaving 11 bases between the germline ends. There are 16 residues in the CDR3. Germline CDR1 SGHNT, CDR2 YYREEE (reference sequence). The CDR3 protein is CASSLSGGSSGNTIYF. The CDR3 DNA is TGTGCCAGCAGCTTGTCCGGCGGGAGCTCTGGAAACACCATATATTTT.

The chain has TRBV6-1 and TRBJ1-6; 7 nucleotides line up with TRBD1. J gave up 11 bases and V 7 bases, and 8 bases lay outside the gene matches. This CDR3 is 13 amino acids long. Germline CDR1 reads MNHNS; CDR2 reads SASEGT. This CDR3 is CASMPGGQPPLHF. The CDR3 region has the DNA TGTGCCAGCATGCCAGGGGGTCAGCCACCCCTCCACTTT.

This chain links TRBV28 with TRBJ1-1; no definite D call. CDR1 is MDHEN and CDR2 is SYDVKM in the germline V gene. Trimming took 3 bases from V and 2 from J, leaving 10 bases between them. This CDR3 is built from 14 residues. The CDR3 loop reads CASSFSRVNTEAFF. The CDR3 DNA sequence: TGTGCCAGCAGTTTCTCAAGAGTCAACACTGAAGCTTTCTTT.

The CDR3 bases are TGTGCCAGCAGCTTCGGTGGGGGGATTGGCACCGGGGAGCTGTTTTTT. Amino acids: CASSFGGGIGTGELFF. This chain uses TRBV7-2 with TRBJ2-2; D may be TRBD2 (6 bases). Germline CDR1 and CDR2: SGHTA and FQGNSA. Trimming removed 3 bases at V and 4 bases at J, with 15 bases between. The CDR3 extends over 16 amino acids.

This clone was counted once. This sequence joins TRBV6-4 and TRBJ1-5, with a tentative D call TRBD1 (6 bases). Trimming shortened V by 3 bases and J by 7 bases, and 10 bases separated the two germline ends. The CDR3 has 13 amino acids. CDR1 and CDR2 from the germline V gene are MRHNA and SNTAGT. DNA of the CDR3: TGTGCCAGCAGTGAGGGGGCAGGGCAGCCCCAGCATTTT. Translated: CASSEGAGQPQHF.

The chain uses TRBV4-2 and TRBJ2-7; no reliable D call. V gave up 0 bases and J gave up 5 bases, with 8 bases separating them. Germline-derived CDR1 and CDR2 are LGHNA and YNFKEQ. The CDR3 is 13 residues long. The CDR3 loop reads CASSQDGDNEQYF. The CDR3 DNA reads TGTGCCAGCAGCCAAGATGGCGACAACGAGCAGTACTTC.

The rearrangement joins TRBV27 to TRBJ2-1; 11 bases are shared with TRBD2. The germline V gene has CDR1 MNHEY and CDR2 SMNVEV (reference sequence). After removal of 3 bases from V and 5 bases from J, the junction contained 3 bases not matched to a gene. The CDR3 runs 15 residues. The CDR3 DNA reads TGTGCCAGCAGTTTTACGGGACTAGCGGACAATGAGCAGTTCTTC. Translated, it gives CASSFTGLADNEQFF.

This chain joins TRBV27 and TRBJ1-2, with 8 bases that match TRBD1. This CDR3 contains 15 residues. Trimming removed 5 bases from V and 4 bases from J; junction bases left unmatched: 9. Germline CDR1 MNHEY, CDR2 SMNVEV (reference sequence). The CDR3 is CASSNPGQGSYGYTF. In nucleotides, the CDR3 is TGTGCCAGCAGTAATCCCGGACAGGGCAGCTATGGCTACACCTTC.